This T cell receptor (beta chain) was captured by sequencing in a study of cytomegalovirus exposure and HLA in healthy donors. Findings of the study overall: An analysis done earlier found most TCR beta V segments productive about 87% or about 30% of the time.

The V gene end was trimmed by 4 bases and the J gene end by 4 bases; junction bases not matched to a gene: 12. The CDR3 has 17 residues. From germline, CDR1 is SGHNT and CDR2 YYREEE (reference sequence). Comment on this clone: Its specificity is not known.

A multiplex PCR was run with 60 Vbeta primers and 13 Jbeta primers. Sequencing was performed with immunoSEQ multiplex PCR; in TCRdb, only in-frame clones are kept and a portion is missing. The sample consists of about 130,000 clones, approximately 74% of them appearing once. The sequence came from a middle-aged man in good health and CMV-seropositive. The specimen sequenced was PBMCs. This sequence joins TRBV5-4 and TRBJ2-3; 10 nucleotides agree with TRBD1. This CDR3 is CASSRLLTGGAPDTQYF. In DNA, the CDR3 is TGTGCCAGCAGCCGACTATTGACAGGGGGCGCCCCAGATACGCAGTATTTT. The variable domain in full, completed from reference TRBV5-4 and TRBJ2-3, reads ETGVTQSPTHLIKTRGQQVTLRCSSQSGHNTVSWYQQALGQGPQFIFQYYREEENGRGNFPPRFSGLQFPNYSSELNVNALELDDSALYLCASSRLLTGGAPDTQYFGPGTRLTVL.